Presented here are 26 T cell receptor beta chains from one specimen sequenced in a study of OX40 agonist ivuxolimab in advanced cancers. Profiled with immunoSEQ multiplex PCR; TCRdb holds only in-frame clones, not every one. The sample yields some 43,000 clones, about 93% seen once. The sequencing used CD4+ or CD8+ T cells sorted from blood, collected in a trial of the OX40 agonist ivuxolimab. The receptors were sampled from an adult with an advanced solid tumor such as melanoma, head and neck, liver or kidney cancer.

The sample holds one count of this clone. This sequence joins TRBV6-5 and TRBJ2-7, with 8 bases lining up with TRBD2. Trimming cost V 0 bases and J 3 bases; bases outside gene matches: 1. Germline V gene data show CDR1 as MNHEY and CDR2 as SVGAGI. The CDR3 spans 14 residues. The CDR3 nucleotides are TGTGCCAGCAGTTACTCTAGCGGGAACTACGAGCAGTACTTC. Translation gives CASSYSSGNYEQYF.

V gene TRBV6-5 combines with J gene TRBJ2-1, with TRBD2 as a possible D gene (6 bases). This CDR3 spans 16 amino acids. V was pared by 4 bases and J by 4 bases, with 17 bases between. Germline CDR1 MNHEY, CDR2 SVGAGI. DNA for the CDR3: TGTGCCAGCAGTTCGGACTCCTTCGCGGGGTACAATGAGCAGTTCTTC. Protein sequence: CASSSDSFAGYNEQFF.

The sample holds one count of this clone. The chain is built from TRBV11-2 and TRBJ1-2; 7 nucleotides match TRBD1. The CDR3 is 13 amino acids. Looked up from germline, CDR1 is SGHAT and CDR2 is FQNNGV. J was trimmed by 4 bases and V by 4 bases; bases with no gene match: 3. DNA for the CDR3: TGTGCCAGCAGCTCACAGGGGACCTATGGCTACACCTTC. Translating gives CASSSQGTYGYTF.

The chain carries TRBV7-9 and TRBJ2-5; weak D call: TRBD1 (6 bases). There are 15 residues in the CDR3. CDR1 and CDR2 (germline): SEHNR, FQNEAQ (reference sequence). Trimming cost V 2 bases and J 9 bases, with 19 bases left between them. CDR3 amino acids: CASSLNELGAPSQYF. In nucleotides, the CDR3 is TGTGCCAGCAGCTTAAATGAGCTGGGGGCCCCTTCCCAGTACTTC.

The chain joins TRBV30 to TRBJ2-1; D gene uncertain. V lost 5 bases and J lost 4, with 12 bases in between. The CDR3 length is 13 residues. The germline V gene encodes CDR1 GTSNPN and CDR2 SVGIG (reference sequence). CDR3 sequence: CAWQLFHYNEQFF. CDR3 bases: TGTGCCTGGCAACTCTTCCATTACAATGAGCAGTTCTTC.

This chain links TRBV15 with TRBJ2-7; unclear D gene. Trimming pared 1 base from V and 6 bases from J, leaving 13 bases between. The germline gives CDR1 LNHNV, CDR2 YYDKDF (reference sequence). This CDR3 contains 14 residues. The CDR3 bases are TGTGCCACCAGCAGAGTCGTAACACACGCCGAGCAGTACTTC. Protein: CATSRVVTHAEQYF.

Turning to this clone: Different DNA sequences within this sample yield the same CDR3. The chain links TRBV28 to TRBJ2-3; TRBD2 is a possible D gene (5 bases). The V end lost 3 bases, the J end lost 1 base, and 8 bases lay between the germline ends. In germline, CDR1 is MDHEN, CDR2 SYDVKM. CDR3 length: 14 amino acids. Here the CDR3 reads CASSFLAGTDTQYF. CDR3 coding DNA: TGTGCCAGCAGTTTTCTAGCCGGCACAGATACGCAGTATTTT. The entire variable domain, with the rest obtained from reference TRBV28 and TRBJ2-3, is as follows: DVKVTQSSRYLVKRTGEKVFLECVQDMDHENMFWYRQDPGLGLRLIYFSYDVKMKEKGDIPEGYSVSREKKERFSLILESASTNQTSMYLCASSFLAGTDTQYFGPGTRLTVL.

The chain joins TRBV4-2 to TRBJ2-7; D is perhaps TRBD1 or TRBD2 (5 bases each). The CDR3 is made up of 16 amino acids. Germline assignment: CDR1 LGHNA and CDR2 YNFKEQ. With 0 bases removed from V and 6 bases from J, the gap between germline ends came to 18 bases. CDR3 coding DNA: TGTGCCAGCAGCCAAGATGAGGGGCAACTAGTGAGCGAGCAGTACTTC. It encodes CASSQDEGQLVSEQYF.

CDR3 protein: CASTFWSGAYNEQFF. CDR3 DNA sequence: TGTGCCAGCACTTTTTGGAGCGGGGCTTACAATGAGCAGTTCTTC. The chain couples TRBV13 to TRBJ2-1; 7 bases fit TRBD2. Germline V gene lookup returns CDR1 PRHDT and CDR2 FYEKMQ (reference sequence). This CDR3 has 15 amino acids. V shed 7 bases, J shed 4 bases, and the junction held 10 bases outside the gene matches.

The J gene is TRBJ2-3, the V gene TRBV30; D may be TRBD1 or TRBD2 (6 bases each). The germline V and J ends were trimmed by 4 bases and 0 bases, with 14 bases remaining between them. The CDR3 is 15 amino acids. The germline gives CDR1 GTSNPN, CDR2 SVGIG (reference sequence). In DNA, the CDR3 is TGTGCCTGGACCCCCCGGGGGCCTAGCACAGATACGCAGTATTTT. It translates to CAWTPRGPSTDTQYF.

V gene TRBV12-5 combines with J gene TRBJ2-7; tentatively, D is TRBD2 (6 bases). The CDR3 is 12 residues long. The ends were cut back, 2 bases at V and 6 bases at J, with 8 bases in the middle. Germline V gene data show CDR1 as LGHNT and CDR2 as FRNRAP. In DNA, the CDR3 is TGTGCTAGTGGTTTGCTGGGGGGCGAGCAGTACTTC. It encodes CASGLLGGEQYF.

The gene calls are TRBV7-9 and TRBJ1-5, with a possible D match to TRBD1 (6 bases). This CDR3 contains 15 residues. Per the germline V gene, CDR1 is SEHNR and CDR2 is FQNEAQ (reference sequence). V was cut by 4 bases and J by 6 bases, with 16 bases left in between. CDR3 DNA sequence: TGTGCCAGCAGCTCCTCAGGACAGACGGCTCAGCCCCAGCATTTT. Translated, it gives CASSSSGQTAQPQHF.

The chain joins TRBV7-9 to TRBJ2-1, with TRBD2 matching over 11 bases. This CDR3 spans 15 amino acids. V lost 5 bases, J lost 2 bases, and 2 bases stayed unmatched. Germline-derived CDR1 and CDR2 are SEHNR and FQNEAQ (reference sequence). The CDR3 protein is CASSPTSGTYNEQFF. The CDR3 DNA reads TGTGCCAGCAGCCCGACTAGCGGGACCTACAATGAGCAGTTCTTC.

The V call is TRBV30, the J call TRBJ1-5; 7 bases match TRBD1. From germline, CDR1 is GTSNPN and CDR2 SVGIG (reference sequence). The CDR3 sequence is 14 residues long. V lost 2 bases, J lost 2 bases, and 3 bases stayed unmatched. CDR3: CAWSPGQGNQPQHF. The DNA of the CDR3 is TGTGCCTGGAGTCCCGGACAGGGCAATCAGCCCCAGCATTTT. Supplemented by reference TRBV30 and TRBJ1-5, the full variable domain reads SQTIHQWPATLVQPVGSPLSLECTVEGTSNPNLYWYRQAAGRGLQLLFYSVGIGQISSEVPQNLSASRPQDRQFILSSKKLLLSDSGFYLCAWSPGQGNQPQHFGDGTRLSIL.

V is TRBV12-2 and J is TRBJ2-7. TRBV12-2 counts as a pseudogene. This CDR3 comprises 16 residues. Here the CDR3 reads CASRLDRGGCSYEQYF. For the CDR3, the DNA is TGTGCAAGTCGCTTAGATCGGGGCGGGTGTTCCTACGAGCAGTACTTC.

This clone was seen just once. This chain joins TRBV19 and TRBJ1-2; weak D call: TRBD1 (5 bases). The CDR3 runs 13 residues. Deletions cut 9 bases from V and 5 bases from J, with 16 bases between. Germline V gives CDR1 LNHDA, CDR2 SQIVND (reference sequence). This CDR3 is CARGLTTSYGYTF. The CDR3 coding sequence is TGTGCCAGGGGACTTACAACCTCTTATGGCTACACCTTC.

The chain carries TRBV9 and TRBJ2-3; D gene uncertain. Trimming left V 3 bases short and J 0 bases short, with 14 bases between. Per the germline V gene, CDR1 is SGDLS and CDR2 is YYNGEE. CDR3 length: 16 residues. The CDR3 DNA reads as TGTGCCAGCAGCGGCGACCCAGAAGCGAGCACAGATACGCAGTATTTT. Protein sequence: CASSGDPEASTDTQYF.

The chain employs TRBV30 and TRBJ2-7, with 8 bases fitting TRBD1. Germline CDR1 and CDR2: GTSNPN and SVGIG (reference sequence). The CDR3 loop spans 14 amino acids. Trimming at V came to 7 bases and at J to 3 bases, leaving 11 bases not matched to a gene. CDR3 coding DNA: TGTGCCTATCAAGGGACAGGCGCCCTCTACGAGCAGTACTTC. Protein sequence: CAYQGTGALYEQYF.

The V and J genes are TRBV9 and TRBJ1-3; possible D gene TRBD1, 5 bases. V was trimmed by 4 bases and J by 0 bases, leaving 11 bases between them. CDR1 and CDR2 (germline): SGDLS, YYNGEE. The CDR3 is made up of 15 amino acids. The CDR3 here is CASSPGRSSGNTIYF. In DNA form, the CDR3 reads TGTGCCAGCAGCCCGGGGCGGAGCTCTGGAAACACCATATATTTT.

This clone showed up just once. V gene TRBV9 combines with J gene TRBJ2-1, with 7 positions matching TRBD2. Germline CDR1 and CDR2: SGDLS and YYNGEE. The CDR3 extends over 14 amino acids. Losses at the gene ends were 0 bases for V and 9 bases for J; bases not matched to a gene: 6. CDR3 region: CASSVGAGVTEQFF. DNA for the CDR3: TGTGCCAGCAGCGTAGGGGCGGGAGTCACTGAGCAGTTCTTC.

The chain carries TRBV28 and TRBJ2-3; TRBD2 matches 12 bases. The V segment lost 6 bases and the J segment 3 bases; nucleotides outside the gene matches: 7. The CDR3 totals 16 residues. Germline CDR1 MDHEN, CDR2 SYDVKM. CDR3 loop: CASSLTSGRLTDTQYF. DNA for the CDR3: TGTGCCAGCAGCCTGACTAGCGGGAGATTGACAGATACGCAGTATTTT.

This rearrangement joins TRBV7-6 to TRBJ2-7; D is uncertain. Trimming removed 5 bases from V and 5 bases from J, with 19 bases in between. Germline lookup yields CDR1 SGHVS and CDR2 FNYEAQ. CDR3 length equals 15 residues. CDR3 region: CASSLGRRKMDEQYF. The CDR3 DNA reads TGTGCCAGCAGCCTAGGCCGCCGGAAAATGGACGAGCAGTACTTC.

This chain connects TRBV4-3 to TRBJ2-6; maybe TRBD1 (6 bases). The germline V gene encodes CDR1 LGHNA and CDR2 YSLEER. The CDR3 covers 16 residues. V was cut by 4 bases and J by 0 bases, with 10 bases left in between. Written as DNA, the CDR3 is TGCGCCAGCAGCCCGGGACACCCCTCTGGGGCCAACGTCCTGACTTTC. Amino acid sequence: CASSPGHPSGANVLTF.

V is TRBV7-9 and J is TRBJ2-1, with D maybe TRBD2 (6 bases). The ends were cut back, 0 bases at V and 2 bases at J, with 11 bases in the middle. This CDR3 spans 16 amino acids. CDR1 is SEHNR and CDR2 is FQNEAQ in the germline V gene (reference sequence). The CDR3 DNA reads as TGTGCCAGCAGCTTAGCGGCGGGGATACCCTACAATGAGCAGTTCTTC. Its protein is CASSLAAGIPYNEQFF.

J is TRBJ2-7 and V is TRBV4-3; D perhaps matches TRBD1 (5 bases). The CDR3 has 15 amino acids. Per germline, CDR1 LGHNA and CDR2 YSLEER. V lost 0 bases and J 5 bases, leaving 14 bases between the germline ends. CDR3 region: CASSQDRAPLNEQYF. The DNA of the CDR3 is TGCGCCAGCAGCCAAGACAGGGCGCCCTTGAACGAGCAGTACTTC.

This chain joins TRBV14 and TRBJ2-7; D gene ambiguous. V lost 4 bases, J lost 4 bases, and 14 bases lay in between. Germline loops: CDR1 SGHDN, CDR2 FVKESK. This CDR3 is 14 amino acids long. The CDR3 DNA is TGTGCCAGCAGCCCTAATACCGCCACTTACGAGCAGTACTTC. Its translation: CASSPNTATYEQYF.